The present TCR beta chain was sequenced within a study of T-cell reconstitution after alpha-beta-depleted transplantation in children. This clonotype was detected many times. Its antigen is not known. Preparation of the TCRbeta library used unique molecular identifiers. Each CDR3 protein gets one entry after TCRdb re-called the PCR reads with MiXCR. The table shows about 20,000 distinct CDR3 sequences, with about an eighth occurring only once. V shed 3 bases and J shed 2 bases, with 10 bases lying between them. The CDR3 length is 14 residues. Germline values: CDR1 MDHEN, CDR2 SYDVKM. Findings of the study overall: At day 60, the high TCRbeta diversity found in some patients originated from recipient T cells and thymic progenitors that had survived. Newly produced T cells mostly accounted for T-cell counts and diversity one year post-transplant. Two months or so post-transplant, alpha-beta T cells reportedly derived from several hundred expanded graft clones.

The chain recombines TRBV28 with TRBJ1-1; the D is unclear. The clonotype originates from a female patient aged 2-10 years who had a stem cell transplant for congenital amegakaryocytic thrombocytopenia, so the T cells may come from the graft donor. The sample here was PBMCs, mostly from graft donor cells, taken 60 days after TCRalphabeta/CD19-depleted stem cell transplant. The CDR3: CASSFLRGNTEAFF. The CDR3 coding sequence is TGTGCCAGCAGTTTTTTGCGGGGAAACACTGAAGCTTTCTTT.